Here is one TCR beta chain with its context. Its antigen is as yet unknown. The sample belongs to a study of metastatic and nonmetastatic thyroid tumors. TCRdb re-analyzed the PCR reads through MiXCR. The data hold about 19,000 clones, with about a third observed a single time. Notes on the study in general: It was reportedly found that TCR beta diversity was significantly higher in malignant thyroid tumors than in benign nodules, a difference seen in both blood and tumor samples.

Among the patients, none had received any treatment before thyroid surgery. The CDR3 runs 14 residues. Germline CDR1 is SGDLS and CDR2 is YYNGEE. V was cut by 3 bases and J by 4 bases, with 10 bases left in between. The origin of this receptor is a female donor with papillary thyroid cancer or a benign thyroid nodule (not recorded which). Some clones in this sample may be carry-over from other donors' samples. This chain connects TRBV9 to TRBJ2-2; D is tentatively TRBD1 or TRBD2 (5 bases each). The sequencing sample was made of tumor tissue. The CDR3 DNA follows: TGTGCCAGCAGCGAACTAGGGGTCACCGGGGAGCTGTTTTTT. It codes for CASSELGVTGELFF.